These T cell receptor beta chains were read from a single sample in a study of control samples from healthy donors and cancer patients. This table comes from immunoSEQ multiplex PCR, and its TCRdb copy is limited to in-frame clones, with some not included. Of roughly 170,000 clones in the sample, 94% are singletons; the top ten hold 1.2% to 1.5%. Material: blood. The receptor set was obtained from a woman younger than 35 in good health. The CDR3 runs from the conserved cysteine through the conserved F or W. The D gene is left open where the match is weak. Size values are once, few and many counts, or a class for expanded clones, and some rows have none.

d_gene	abundance	j_gene	v_gene	CDR3aa	CDR3nt
.	.	TRBJ1-1	TRBV28	CASSSTGRPSGTEAFF	TGTGCCAGCAGTTCAACCGGACGGCCAAGTGGGACTGAAGCTTTCTTT
.	.	TRBJ1-3	TRBV19	CASSSGTVSGNTIYF	TGTGCCAGTAGCTCCGGGACGGTCTCTGGAAACACCATATATTTT
TRBD2	.	TRBJ2-1	TRBV2	CASSEAVAGFFQFF	TGTGCCAGCAGTGAAGCGGTAGCGGGGTTCTTCCAATTCTTC
TRBD1	.	TRBJ2-1	TRBV10-1	CASSESQGVPYNEQFF	TGCGCCAGCAGTGAGTCACAGGGGGTCCCCTACAATGAGCAGTTCTTC
TRBD1	.	TRBJ1-5	TRBV7-2	CASSLRGLGNQPQHF	TGTGCCAGCAGCCTCAGGGGGCTCGGCAATCAGCCCCAGCATTTT
.	.	TRBJ2-3	TRBV28	CASSLGGVNTQYF	TGTGCCAGCAGTTTAGGAGGGGTCAATACGCAGTATTTT
.	once	TRBJ2-7	TRBV9	CASSVGWGSYEQYF	TGTGCCAGCAGCGTAGGGTGGGGTTCCTACGAGCAGTACTTC
.	.	TRBJ1-1	TRBV27	CASSLTWGMNTEAFF	TGTGCCAGCAGTTTAACGTGGGGTATGAACACTGAAGCTTTCTTT
TRBD1	.	TRBJ2-7	TRBV4-1	CASSQVFPGQGSHEQYF	TGCGCCAGCAGCCAAGTGTTCCCGGGACAGGGATCCCACGAGCAGTACTTC
.	once	TRBJ2-5	TRBV5-1	CASSSTQETQYF	TGCGCCAGCAGCTCGACCCAAGAGACCCAGTACTTC
.	.	TRBJ1-1	TRBV18	CASSIYQGTQNTEAFF	TGTGCCAGCTCCATCTATCAGGGCACACAGAACACTGAAGCTTTCTTT
TRBD2	.	TRBJ2-1	TRBV10-1	CASSNGGAHNEQFF	TGCGCCAGCAGCAACGGGGGGGCCCACAATGAGCAGTTCTTC